A single sample gave rise to the 20 T cell receptor beta chains below, sequenced in a study of control samples from healthy donors and cancer patients. Generated by immunoSEQ multiplex PCR, the TCRdb table keeps only in-frame clones and is missing some. The profile shows 150,000 to 200,000 clones, 85% to 90% of them singletons. The sample was blood. The receptors originated from a woman aged 25 to 45 in good health.

The chain carries TRBV11-3 and TRBJ2-1; D may be TRBD2 (6 bases). V was trimmed by 5 bases and J by 7 bases, leaving 18 bases between them. The CDR3 has 15 amino acids. The germline CDR1 and CDR2 sequences are SGHNT and YENEEA. CDR3 nucleotides: TGTGCCAGCAGCCCCCAGACTAGGCCTCAGAATGAGCAGTTCTTC. Amino acid sequence: CASSPQTRPQNEQFF.

The count of this clone is one. The chain employs TRBV24-1 and TRBJ1-1; D gene uncertain. Looked up from germline, CDR1 is KGHDR and CDR2 is SFDVKD. The CDR3 length is 13 residues. The V and J ends lost 7 bases and 3 bases respectively, with 11 bases between them. The CDR3 DNA reads TGTGCCACCAGGGCGGAGGAATACACTGAAGCTTTCTTT. Its translation: CATRAEEYTEAFF.

CDR3 coding DNA: TGTGCCAGCAGCTTAGATGGGACCTGGGGAAATGAAAAACTGTTTTTT. Translating it yields CASSLDGTWGNEKLFF. The J gene is TRBJ1-4, the V gene TRBV7-8; a weak D match, TRBD1 (5 bases). Per the germline V gene, CDR1 is SGHVS and CDR2 is FQNEAQ. The ends were cut back, 1 base at V and 5 bases at J, with 14 bases in the middle. The CDR3 runs 16 residues. Based on the CDR3 plus reference TRBV7-8 and TRBJ1-4, the full variable domain is GAGVSQSPRYKVAKRGQDVALRCDPISGHVSLFWYQQALGQGPEFLTYFQNEAQLDKSGLPSDRFFAERPEGSVSTLKIQRTQQEDSAVYLCASSLDGTWGNEKLFFGSGTQLSVL.

J is TRBJ1-6 and V is TRBV3-1 (or the pseudogene TRBV3-2), with 11 bases lining up with TRBD1. The CDR3 is 14 residues long. From germline, CDR1 is LGHDT and CDR2 YNNKEL (reference sequence). Losses at the gene ends were 4 bases for V and 9 bases for J; bases not matched to a gene: 2. CDR3 protein: CASSPGQGGSPLHF. The DNA for the CDR3 is TGTGCCAGCAGCCCGGGACAGGGGGGTTCACCCCTCCACTTT.

This sequence joins TRBV25-1 and TRBJ2-7; 8 nucleotides agree with TRBD1. The germline CDR1 and CDR2 sequences are MGHDK and SYGVNS. V shed 1 base, J shed 3 bases, and the junction held 5 bases outside the gene matches. The CDR3 is 15 residues long. The CDR3 DNA sequence: TGTGCCAGCAGTGAATCAAACAGGGGGAACTACGAGCAGTACTTC. Residues: CASSESNRGNYEQYF.

The V call is TRBV15, the J call TRBJ1-1; TRBD1 aligns across 8 bases. Trimming cost V 5 bases and J 5 bases; bases outside gene matches: 7. The germline V gene encodes CDR1 LNHNV and CDR2 YYDKDF (reference sequence). The CDR3 sequence is 14 residues long. This CDR3 is CATSGWTGSTEAFF. CDR3 DNA sequence: TGTGCCACCAGCGGGTGGACAGGGAGTACTGAAGCTTTCTTT.

The rearrangement links TRBV6-1 to TRBJ2-7, with no clear D. The CDR3 runs 12 residues. The germline V gene has CDR1 MNHNS and CDR2 SASEGT. Between the trimmed V and J ends, which lost 3 bases and 4 bases, there was a span of 7 bases. The CDR3 region has the DNA TGTGCCAGCAGTGACAATGCGTACGAGCAGTACGTC. Amino acids: CASSDNAYEQYV.

The gene calls are TRBV12-3 or TRBV12-4 and TRBJ1-5; D is uncertain. V was clipped by 1 base and J by 7 bases, with 8 bases between them. The CDR3 contains 13 residues. This chain's CDR3 is CASSLDWGQPQHF. The CDR3 nucleotides are TGTGCCAGCAGTTTAGATTGGGGACAGCCCCAGCATTTT.

The V gene is TRBV30, the J gene TRBJ2-5; weak D call: TRBD2 (7 bases). CDR3 length equals 14 residues. The V end lost 5 bases, the J end lost 5 bases, and 18 bases lay between the germline ends. CDR1 and CDR2 from the germline V gene are GTSNPN and SVGIG (reference sequence). The CDR3 here is CAWGQGGLFETQYF. The CDR3 nucleotides are TGTGCCTGGGGCCAAGGGGGACTATTCGAGACCCAGTACTTC.

The J gene is TRBJ2-1, the V gene TRBV6-5, with D unresolved. Trimming left V 2 bases short and J 2 bases short, with 4 bases between. The CDR3 contains 13 residues. Germline V gene sequence: CDR1 MNHEY, CDR2 SVGAGI. The DNA of the CDR3 is TGTGCCAGCAGTTACGTAGCCTACAATGAGCAGTTCTTC. Protein sequence: CASSYVAYNEQFF.

The gene calls are TRBV19 and TRBJ1-1, with a weak D call TRBD1 (5 bases). Germline V lookup: CDR1 LNHDA, CDR2 SQIVND (reference sequence). This CDR3 has 15 amino acids. V was shortened by 3 bases and J by 1 base, with 12 bases between the two germline ends. The CDR3 sequence is CASSITPGGNTEAFF. CDR3 coding DNA: TGTGCCAGTAGTATCACCCCGGGGGGGAACACTGAAGCTTTCTTT.

The gene calls are TRBV29-1 and TRBJ1-1; possible D gene TRBD1, 5 bases. Germline CDR1 SQVTM, CDR2 ANQGSEA. CDR3 length equals 14 residues. V gave up 6 bases and J gave up 5 bases, with 19 bases separating them. The CDR3 DNA reads TGCAGCGTGATCCAGGGAAGGTGGGGGACTGAAGCTTTCTTT. Residues: CSVIQGRWGTEAFF.

The V call is TRBV2, the J call TRBJ2-7, with TRBD2 matching over 8 bases. The CDR3 is made up of 15 amino acids. In germline, CDR1 is SNHLY, CDR2 FYNNEI. V shed 6 bases, J shed 2 bases, and the junction held 9 bases outside the gene matches. CDR3 DNA: TGTGCCAGCAGGCGACCGACTAGCGTACCCTACGAGCAGTACTTC. It encodes CASRRPTSVPYEQYF.

This clone was observed a few times. The rearrangement uses TRBV28 and TRBJ1-3; a weak D match, TRBD1 (6 bases). The ends were cut back, 2 bases at V and 3 bases at J, with 11 bases in the middle. Germline assignment: CDR1 MDHEN and CDR2 SYDVKM. This CDR3 is built from 15 residues. The CDR3 spells CASSLRGARGNTIYF. CDR3 DNA: TGTGCCAGCAGTTTACGGGGGGCGCGTGGAAACACCATATATTTT.

The chain employs TRBV10-3 and TRBJ2-1; perhaps TRBD1 as D (6 bases). CDR1 and CDR2 from the germline V gene are ENHRY and SYGVKD. Trimming stripped 8 bases from V and 6 bases from J, with 17 bases between. CDR3 length equals 14 residues. The CDR3 is CAIQEQGGSNEQFF. The DNA for the CDR3 is TGTGCCATCCAGGAGCAAGGGGGATCCAATGAGCAGTTCTTC.

This rearrangement joins TRBV19 to TRBJ1-5; no reliable D call. This CDR3 contains 15 residues. Germline loops: CDR1 LNHDA, CDR2 SQIVND (reference sequence). V lost 7 bases to trimming and J lost 0 bases, with 13 bases between them. CDR3: CASTFAGISNQPQHF. For the CDR3, the DNA is TGTGCCAGTACCTTCGCAGGTATTAGCAATCAGCCCCAGCATTTT.

The chain uses TRBV5-1 and TRBJ2-5; 8 nucleotides match TRBD2. J lost 10 bases, V lost 4 bases, and 6 bases had no gene match. The CDR3 consists of 12 residues. CDR1 and CDR2 from the germline V gene are SGHRS and YFSETQ. This CDR3 reads CASSDSGTSQYF. CDR3 DNA: TGCGCCAGCAGCGATTCCGGGACTAGCCAGTACTTC.

The chain uses TRBV4-1 and TRBJ2-1; 12 positions match TRBD2. CDR1 MGHRA and CDR2 YSYEKL come from the germline V gene. This CDR3 comprises 15 residues. Trimming removed 4 bases from V and 4 bases from J; junction bases left unmatched: 2. As DNA, the CDR3 is TGCGCCAGCAGCCTTACTAGCGGGGGGTACAATGAGCAGTTCTTC. This encodes CASSLTSGGYNEQFF.

The genes are TRBV5-1 and TRBJ1-4; D gene ambiguous. Trimming removed 3 bases at V and 7 bases at J, with 16 bases between. Germline assignment: CDR1 SGHRS and CDR2 YFSETQ. This CDR3 is 15 amino acids long. The CDR3, as DNA: TGCGCCAGCAGCTCAGATGGTAGAAATGGTGAAAAACTGTTTTTT. It encodes CASSSDGRNGEKLFF.

The count of this clone is one. This sequence joins TRBV4-2 and TRBJ2-5; 10 positions agree with TRBD2. Germline V CDR1 and CDR2: LGHNA, YNFKEQ. The V and J ends lost 2 bases and 3 bases, in that order; junction bases with no gene match: 3. CDR3 length: 15 residues. CDR3 sequence (DNA): TGTGCCAGCAGCCAACCCGGGACTAGCGAAGAGACCCAGTACTTC. Its translation is CASSQPGTSEETQYF.